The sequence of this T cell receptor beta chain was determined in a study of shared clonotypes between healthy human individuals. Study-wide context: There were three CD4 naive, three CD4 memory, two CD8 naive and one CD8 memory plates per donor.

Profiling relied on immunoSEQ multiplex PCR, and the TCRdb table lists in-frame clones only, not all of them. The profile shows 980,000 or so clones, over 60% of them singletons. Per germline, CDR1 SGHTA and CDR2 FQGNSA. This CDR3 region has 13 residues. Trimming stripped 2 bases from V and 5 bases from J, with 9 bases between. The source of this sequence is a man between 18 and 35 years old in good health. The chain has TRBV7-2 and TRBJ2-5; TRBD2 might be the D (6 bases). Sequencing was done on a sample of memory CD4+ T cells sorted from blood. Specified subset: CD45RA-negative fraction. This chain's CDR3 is CASSLRERETQYF. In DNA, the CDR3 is TGTGCCAGCAGCTTACGGGAGCGGGAGACCCAGTACTTC.